A selection of T cell receptor beta chains follows, all from one sample in a study of STAT3 mutations in large granular lymphocyte leukemia. TCRdb's copy holds only in-frame clones and misses some; the assay was immunoSEQ multiplex PCR. This table holds over 1,500 clones, 29% found once. The specimen sequenced was peripheral blood mononuclear cells. These TCRs come from a male patient aged 45-60 years with T-cell large granular lymphocyte leukemia. Some clones in this sample may be carry-over from other donors' samples. Both conserved end residues are part of each CDR3. D genes are given only for firm matches. A clone size is listed for some rows: how often the clone was seen (once, few, many), or a class if it is expanded.

clone_size: .
cdr3_length: 14
j_call: TRBJ2-3
v_call: TRBV5-1
d_call: .
cdr3_nt: TGCGCCAGTCGATCAGGGGGGAAGACAGATACGCAGTATTTT
cdr3_aa: CASRSGGKTDTQYF

clone_size: few
cdr3_length: 14
j_call: TRBJ2-7
v_call: TRBV18
d_call: TRBD1
cdr3_nt: TGTGCCAGCTCGGAGGGACAGGTTCCCTACGAGCAGTACTTC
cdr3_aa: CASSEGQVPYEQYF

clone_size: medium-sized
cdr3_length: 13
j_call: TRBJ2-5
v_call: TRBV6-4
d_call: .
cdr3_nt: TGTGCCAGCAGTCCTGACAGGAGGGGGACCCAGTACTTC
cdr3_aa: CASSPDRRGTQYF

clone_size: .
cdr3_length: 15
j_call: TRBJ2-1
v_call: TRBV27
d_call: .
cdr3_nt: TGTGCCAGCAGTTTAGACAGGTTATCGAACAATGAGCAGTTCTTC
cdr3_aa: CASSLDRLSNNEQFF

clone_size: .
cdr3_length: 16
j_call: TRBJ2-7
v_call: TRBV29-1
d_call: .
cdr3_nt: TGCAGCGCTTCCCTAAGCCCCAGGACCTCCTCCTACGAGCAGTACTTC
cdr3_aa: CSASLSPRTSSYEQYF

clone_size: once
cdr3_length: 16
j_call: TRBJ2-7
v_call: TRBV30
d_call: TRBD2
cdr3_nt: TGTGCCTGGAGCCGTGAGGCGGGAGGGCCCTCAGAGGAGCAGTACTTC
cdr3_aa: CAWSREAGGPSEEQYF

clone_size: few
cdr3_length: 15
j_call: TRBJ2-7
v_call: TRBV6-6
d_call: TRBD2
cdr3_nt: TGTGCCAGCAGTGGGGGGACTAGCGGAGCGGGGGAGCAGTACTTC
cdr3_aa: CASSGGTSGAGEQYF

clone_size: .
cdr3_length: 13
j_call: TRBJ1-1
v_call: TRBV5-1
d_call: .
cdr3_nt: TGCGCCAGCAGCTTGGTCGGCGCCACTGAAGCTTTCTTT
cdr3_aa: CASSLVGATEAFF

clone_size: .
cdr3_length: 18
j_call: TRBJ2-3
v_call: TRBV7-9
d_call: TRBD2
cdr3_nt: TGTGCCAGCAGCTCAAGAGTTACCGGGACTAGCGGGGTAGATACGCAGTATTTT
cdr3_aa: CASSSRVTGTSGVDTQYF

clone_size: few
cdr3_length: 12
j_call: TRBJ2-1
v_call: TRBV19
d_call: .
cdr3_nt: TGTGCCAGTAGTATGATGGACGAGCGGAAGTTCTTC
cdr3_aa: CASSMMDERKFF

clone_size: .
cdr3_length: 12
j_call: TRBJ1-2
v_call: TRBV29-1
d_call: .
cdr3_nt: TGCAGCGTTGGACACGCGACGGATGGCTACACCTTC
cdr3_aa: CSVGHATDGYTF

clone_size: .
cdr3_length: 14
j_call: TRBJ2-7
v_call: TRBV18
d_call: .
cdr3_nt: TGTGCCAGCTCACCATCGAGTCCAGTCCACGAGCAGTACTTC
cdr3_aa: CASSPSSPVHEQYF

clone_size: .
cdr3_length: 16
j_call: TRBJ2-7
v_call: TRBV5-1
d_call: .
cdr3_nt: TGCGCCAGCAGCCCTTACACGACTAATTCAGCCTACGAGCAGTACTTC
cdr3_aa: CASSPYTTNSAYEQYF

clone_size: .
cdr3_length: 15
j_call: TRBJ2-7
v_call: TRBV18
d_call: TRBD2
cdr3_nt: TGTGCCAGCTCACCATGGAAGCGGGAGATCTACGAGCAGTACTTC
cdr3_aa: CASSPWKREIYEQYF

clone_size: few
cdr3_length: 12
j_call: TRBJ2-7
v_call: TRBV5-6
d_call: .
cdr3_nt: TGTGCCAGCAGCTTGCGAACCTACGAGCAGTACTTC
cdr3_aa: CASSLRTYEQYF

clone_size: .
cdr3_length: 15
j_call: TRBJ1-2
v_call: TRBV9
d_call: .
cdr3_nt: TGTGCCAGCAGCGACGCAGGGGCGGTAGCCTATGGCTACACCTTC
cdr3_aa: CASSDAGAVAYGYTF

clone_size: few
cdr3_length: 14
j_call: TRBJ2-1
v_call: TRBV18
d_call: .
cdr3_nt: TGTGCCAGCTCACCATCTAGCACCTACAATGAGCAGTTCTTC
cdr3_aa: CASSPSSTYNEQFF

clone_size: .
cdr3_length: 12
j_call: TRBJ2-1
v_call: TRBV7-9
d_call: .
cdr3_nt: TGTGCCAGCAGCCGGACGGGGAATGAGCAGTTCTTC
cdr3_aa: CASSRTGNEQFF

clone_size: .
cdr3_length: 13
j_call: TRBJ2-7
v_call: TRBV5-4
d_call: TRBD1
cdr3_nt: TGTGCCAGCACCGGGACAGGGATCTACGAGCAGTACTTC
cdr3_aa: CASTGTGIYEQYF

clone_size: .
cdr3_length: 13
j_call: TRBJ1-2
v_call: TRBV29-1
d_call: .
cdr3_nt: TGCAGCGTTGAACCTGCCTCTAACTATGGCTACACCTTC
cdr3_aa: CSVEPASNYGYTF

clone_size: .
cdr3_length: 14
j_call: TRBJ2-1
v_call: TRBV30
d_call: .
cdr3_nt: TGTGCCTGGAGGGCCGGGACGGCGGCATCGGAGCAGTTCTTC
cdr3_aa: CAWRAGTAASEQFF

clone_size: .
cdr3_length: 16
j_call: TRBJ2-7
v_call: TRBV18
d_call: .
cdr3_nt: TGTGCCAGCTCACCACTAGACGGGCGTACTTCCTACGAGCAGTACTTC
cdr3_aa: CASSPLDGRTSYEQYF

clone_size: few
cdr3_length: 13
j_call: TRBJ1-4
v_call: TRBV7-9
d_call: .
cdr3_nt: TGTGCCAGCGGAGAGACCGGGACGACGAAACTGTTTTTT
cdr3_aa: CASGETGTTKLFF

clone_size: few
cdr3_length: 10
j_call: TRBJ2-7
v_call: TRBV29-1
d_call: .
cdr3_nt: TGCAGCGTTGAAACGGGAGAGCAGTACTTC
cdr3_aa: CSVETGEQYF

clone_size: few
cdr3_length: 12
j_call: TRBJ1-4
v_call: TRBV18
d_call: .
cdr3_nt: TGTGCCAGCTCATCGGGAGGGGAAAAACTGTTTTTT
cdr3_aa: CASSSGGEKLFF

clone_size: few
cdr3_length: 13
j_call: TRBJ2-1
v_call: TRBV4-1
d_call: .
cdr3_nt: TGCGCCAGCAGCCAAGTACTATACAATGAGCAGTTCTTC
cdr3_aa: CASSQVLYNEQFF

clone_size: few
cdr3_length: 14
j_call: TRBJ2-7
v_call: TRBV30
d_call: TRBD1
cdr3_nt: TGTGCCTGGGGGACAGGCGAACGCTCCTACGAGCAGTACTTC
cdr3_aa: CAWGTGERSYEQYF

clone_size: few
cdr3_length: 16
j_call: TRBJ2-3
v_call: TRBV28
d_call: TRBD1
cdr3_nt: TGTGCCAGCAGAAACAGGGACAGGGTTCTTGCAGATACGCAGTATTTT
cdr3_aa: CASRNRDRVLADTQYF

clone_size: few
cdr3_length: 14
j_call: TRBJ2-7
v_call: TRBV5-4
d_call: TRBD1
cdr3_nt: TGTGCCAGCAGCTTGGCAGGGGGCGCGTACGAGCAGTACTTC
cdr3_aa: CASSLAGGAYEQYF

clone_size: few
cdr3_length: 13
j_call: TRBJ1-2
v_call: TRBV27
d_call: .
cdr3_nt: TGTGCCAGCAGTTTATACGGAAATTTGGGCTACACCTTC
cdr3_aa: CASSLYGNLGYTF

clone_size: few
cdr3_length: 15
j_call: TRBJ1-5
v_call: TRBV2
d_call: .
cdr3_nt: TGTGCCAGCAAAGGGGGAGGCTATAGCAATCAGCCCCAGCATTTT
cdr3_aa: CASKGGGYSNQPQHF

clone_size: few
cdr3_length: 14
j_call: TRBJ2-1
v_call: TRBV5-4
d_call: .
cdr3_nt: TGTGCCAGCACCGGAGCGGGCACCTACAATGAGCAGTTCTTC
cdr3_aa: CASTGAGTYNEQFF

clone_size: few
cdr3_length: 12
j_call: TRBJ2-1
v_call: TRBV27
d_call: .
cdr3_nt: TGTGCCAGCAAGGTCATCGGCAATGAGCAGTTCTTC
cdr3_aa: CASKVIGNEQFF

clone_size: few
cdr3_length: 12
j_call: TRBJ2-7
v_call: TRBV21-1
d_call: .
cdr3_nt: TGTGCCAGCAGTTCGGTAGGGTACGAGCAGTACTTC
cdr3_aa: CASSSVGYEQYF

clone_size: .
cdr3_length: 15
j_call: TRBJ2-7
v_call: TRBV5-1
d_call: TRBD1
cdr3_nt: TGCGCCAGCGGGAACCGCGGACAGGGGGCAGAGGAGCAGTACTTC
cdr3_aa: CASGNRGQGAEEQYF

clone_size: .
cdr3_length: 15
j_call: TRBJ1-2
v_call: TRBV13
d_call: .
cdr3_nt: TGTGCCAGCAGCTCGACGACAGAGACTAACTATGGCTACACCTTC
cdr3_aa: CASSSTTETNYGYTF

clone_size: .
cdr3_length: 15
j_call: TRBJ1-5
v_call: TRBV28
d_call: .
cdr3_nt: TGTGCCAGCAGTTTTGGGCACAGCCGGAATCAGCCCCAGCATTTT
cdr3_aa: CASSFGHSRNQPQHF

clone_size: medium-sized
cdr3_length: 15
j_call: TRBJ1-2
v_call: TRBV7-9
d_call: .
cdr3_nt: TGTGCCAGCAGTTACGCTACTGGGGCCGGCTATGGCTACACCTTC
cdr3_aa: CASSYATGAGYGYTF

clone_size: few
cdr3_length: 16
j_call: TRBJ2-6
v_call: TRBV5-1
d_call: TRBD2
cdr3_nt: TGCGCCAGCGGCGCTGGGACTAGGTCTGGGGCCAACGTCCTGACTTTC
cdr3_aa: CASGAGTRSGANVLTF

clone_size: medium-sized
cdr3_length: 13
j_call: TRBJ2-7
v_call: TRBV9
d_call: .
cdr3_nt: TGTGCCAGCAGCGTAGTGGGGGCGGGAGAGCAGTACTTC
cdr3_aa: CASSVVGAGEQYF

clone_size: few
cdr3_length: 19
j_call: TRBJ2-1
v_call: TRBV27
d_call: TRBD2
cdr3_nt: TGTGCCAGCAGTATGTCCCTCGGGTCTACAGGACTAGCGGGATATGAGCAGTTCTTC
cdr3_aa: CASSMSLGSTGLAGYEQFF

clone_size: few
cdr3_length: 13
j_call: TRBJ1-4
v_call: TRBV30
d_call: .
cdr3_nt: TGTGCCTGGGCCCGGACGGGAGGGGAAAAACTGTTTTTT
cdr3_aa: CAWARTGGEKLFF

clone_size: .
cdr3_length: 14
j_call: TRBJ2-7
v_call: TRBV5-1
d_call: .
cdr3_nt: TGCGCCAGCAGTGTCGCGGGACAGTCCTACGAGCAGTACTTC
cdr3_aa: CASSVAGQSYEQYF

clone_size: .
cdr3_length: 13
j_call: TRBJ2-3
v_call: TRBV5-1
d_call: TRBD1
cdr3_nt: TGCGCCAGCAGCTTACAGGGGACAGATACGCAGTATTTT
cdr3_aa: CASSLQGTDTQYF

clone_size: few
cdr3_length: 13
j_call: TRBJ1-2
v_call: TRBV7-2
d_call: .
cdr3_nt: TGTGCCAGCAGCTTAGCGCTAAGGGGTGGCTACACCTTC
cdr3_aa: CASSLALRGGYTF

clone_size: few
cdr3_length: 13
j_call: TRBJ2-2
v_call: TRBV28
d_call: .
cdr3_nt: TGTGCCAGCAGCTCGCGAGGGGGCGGGGAGCTGTTTTTT
cdr3_aa: CASSSRGGGELFF

clone_size: .
cdr3_length: 16
j_call: TRBJ2-2
v_call: TRBV30
d_call: TRBD2
cdr3_nt: TGTGCCTTGGATCTGGCGGGAGGGGCGAACACCGGGGAGCTGTTTTTT
cdr3_aa: CALDLAGGANTGELFF

clone_size: few
cdr3_length: 13
j_call: TRBJ2-7
v_call: TRBV12-5
d_call: .
cdr3_nt: TGTGCTAGTGGTTTGGGACTCCTCTACGAGCAGTACTTC
cdr3_aa: CASGLGLLYEQYF

clone_size: .
cdr3_length: 16
j_call: TRBJ2-3
v_call: TRBV28
d_call: TRBD1
cdr3_nt: TGTGCCAGCAGTTTAGAGGGACAGGGGGTCACAGATACGCAGTATTTT
cdr3_aa: CASSLEGQGVTDTQYF

clone_size: few
cdr3_length: 13
j_call: TRBJ1-2
v_call: TRBV28
d_call: TRBD1
cdr3_nt: TGTGCCAGCAGAGACGGACAGGGAGGAGGCTACACCTTC
cdr3_aa: CASRDGQGGGYTF

clone_size: few
cdr3_length: 12
j_call: TRBJ2-7
v_call: TRBV7-8
d_call: .
cdr3_nt: TGTGCCAGCAGTTTATCGGGATACGAGCAGTACTTC
cdr3_aa: CASSLSGYEQYF

clone_size: .
cdr3_length: 15
j_call: TRBJ1-1
v_call: TRBV5-1
d_call: .
cdr3_nt: TGCGCCAGCAGCTTGTCCAGCATAATGAACACTGAAGCTTTCTTT
cdr3_aa: CASSLSSIMNTEAFF

clone_size: medium-sized
cdr3_length: 14
j_call: TRBJ2-7
v_call: TRBV28
d_call: .
cdr3_nt: TGTGCCAGCAGGGACGGATCTATCTCCTACGAGCAGTACTTC
cdr3_aa: CASRDGSISYEQYF

clone_size: few
cdr3_length: 11
j_call: TRBJ2-7
v_call: TRBV20-1
d_call: .
cdr3_nt: TGCAGTGCTAGATTATTGGGCGAGCAGTACTTC
cdr3_aa: CSARLLGEQYF

clone_size: few
cdr3_length: 13
j_call: TRBJ1-4
v_call: TRBV27
d_call: .
cdr3_nt: TGTGCCAGCAGTTTAGCAACTAATGAAAAACTGTTTTTT
cdr3_aa: CASSLATNEKLFF

clone_size: few
cdr3_length: 13
j_call: TRBJ1-2
v_call: TRBV7-9
d_call: .
cdr3_nt: TGTGCCAGCAGCTTAGAGAGAGGCTATGGCTACACCTTC
cdr3_aa: CASSLERGYGYTF

clone_size: few
cdr3_length: 14
j_call: TRBJ1-5
v_call: TRBV4-1
d_call: .
cdr3_nt: TGCGCCAGCAGCCAAGAAAGGATGAATCAGCCCCAGCATTTT
cdr3_aa: CASSQERMNQPQHF

clone_size: hyperexpanded
cdr3_length: 17
j_call: TRBJ2-3
v_call: TRBV13
d_call: TRBD2
cdr3_nt: TGTGCCAGCAGCCACGACTTAGCGGGGGCTTTCACAGATACGCAGTATTTT
cdr3_aa: CASSHDLAGAFTDTQYF

clone_size: .
cdr3_length: 13
j_call: TRBJ2-1
v_call: TRBV5-4
d_call: .
cdr3_nt: TGTGCCAGCAGCTTCGGGAGTAACAATGAGCAGTTCTTC
cdr3_aa: CASSFGSNNEQFF

clone_size: .
cdr3_length: 16
j_call: TRBJ2-5
v_call: TRBV25-1
d_call: .
cdr3_nt: TGTGCCAGCAGTGAATTGGGGACCCCACACCAAGAGACCCAGTACTTC
cdr3_aa: CASSELGTPHQETQYF